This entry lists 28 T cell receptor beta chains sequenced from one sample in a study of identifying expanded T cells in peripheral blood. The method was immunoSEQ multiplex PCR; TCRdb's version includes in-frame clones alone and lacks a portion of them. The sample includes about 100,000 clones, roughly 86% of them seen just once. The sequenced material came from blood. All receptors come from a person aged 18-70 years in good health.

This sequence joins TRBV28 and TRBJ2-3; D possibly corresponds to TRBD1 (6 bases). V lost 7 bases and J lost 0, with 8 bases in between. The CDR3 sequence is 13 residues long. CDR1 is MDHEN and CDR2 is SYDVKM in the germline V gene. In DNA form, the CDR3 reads TGTGCCAGCAAGGGGGTTAGCACAGATACGCAGTATTTT. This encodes CASKGVSTDTQYF.

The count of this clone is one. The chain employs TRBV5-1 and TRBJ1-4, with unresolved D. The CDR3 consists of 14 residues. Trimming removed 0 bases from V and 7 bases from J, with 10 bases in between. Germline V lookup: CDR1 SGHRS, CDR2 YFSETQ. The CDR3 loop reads CASSLAWRSEKLFF. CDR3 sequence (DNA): TGCGCCAGCAGCTTGGCCTGGAGGAGTGAAAAACTGTTTTTT.

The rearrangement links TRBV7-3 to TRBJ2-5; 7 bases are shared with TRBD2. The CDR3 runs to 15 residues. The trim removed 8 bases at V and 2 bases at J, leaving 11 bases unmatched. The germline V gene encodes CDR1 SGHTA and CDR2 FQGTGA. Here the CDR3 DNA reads TGTGCCAGCTCCCTAGGGGCGGGAGTACAAGAGACCCAGTACTTC. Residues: CASSLGAGVQETQYF.

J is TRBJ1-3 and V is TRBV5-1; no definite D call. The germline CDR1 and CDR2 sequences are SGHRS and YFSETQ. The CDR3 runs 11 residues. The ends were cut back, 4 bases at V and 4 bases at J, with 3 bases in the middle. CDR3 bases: TGCGCCAGCAGCGTCGGAAACACCATATATTTT. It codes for CASSVGNTIYF.

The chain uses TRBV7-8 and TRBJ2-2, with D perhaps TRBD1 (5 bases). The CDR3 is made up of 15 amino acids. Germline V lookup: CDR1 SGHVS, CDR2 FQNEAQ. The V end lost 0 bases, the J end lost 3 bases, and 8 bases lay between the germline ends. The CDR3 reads CASSLAGAHTGELFF. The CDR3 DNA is TGTGCCAGCAGCTTAGCTGGGGCGCACACCGGGGAGCTGTTTTTT.

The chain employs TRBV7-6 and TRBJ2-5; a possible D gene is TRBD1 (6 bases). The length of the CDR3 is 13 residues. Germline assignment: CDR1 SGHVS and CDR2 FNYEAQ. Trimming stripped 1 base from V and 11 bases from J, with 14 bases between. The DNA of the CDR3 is TGTGCCAGCAGCTTAGGCAACAGGGCAGAGCAGTACTTC. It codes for CASSLGNRAEQYF.

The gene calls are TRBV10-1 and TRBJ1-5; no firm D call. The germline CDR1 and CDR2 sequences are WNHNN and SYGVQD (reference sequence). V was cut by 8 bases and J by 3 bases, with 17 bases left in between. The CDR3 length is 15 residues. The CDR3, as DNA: TGCGCCAGCCCCCGGCCGGCCAGGATCAATCAGCCCCAGCATTTT. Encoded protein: CASPRPARINQPQHF.

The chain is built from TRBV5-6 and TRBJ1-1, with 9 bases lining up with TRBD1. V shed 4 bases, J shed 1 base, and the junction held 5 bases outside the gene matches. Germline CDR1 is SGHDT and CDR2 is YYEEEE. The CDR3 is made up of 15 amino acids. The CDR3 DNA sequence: TGTGCCAGCAGCCCCCCGACAGGGGGGAACACTGAAGCTTTCTTT. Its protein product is CASSPPTGGNTEAFF.

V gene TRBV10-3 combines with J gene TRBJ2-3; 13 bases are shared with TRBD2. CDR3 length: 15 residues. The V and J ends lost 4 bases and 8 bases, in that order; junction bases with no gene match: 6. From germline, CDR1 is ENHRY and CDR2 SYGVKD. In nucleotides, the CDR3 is TGTGCCATCAGTGGCACTAGCGGGGGGGCCTCTACGCAGTATTTT. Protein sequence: CAISGTSGGASTQYF.

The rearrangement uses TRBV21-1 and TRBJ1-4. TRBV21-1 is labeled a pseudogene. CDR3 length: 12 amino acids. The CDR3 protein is CASPLFLGKLFF. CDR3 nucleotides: TGTGCCAGCCCCCTGTTTTTGGGAAAACTGTTTTTT.

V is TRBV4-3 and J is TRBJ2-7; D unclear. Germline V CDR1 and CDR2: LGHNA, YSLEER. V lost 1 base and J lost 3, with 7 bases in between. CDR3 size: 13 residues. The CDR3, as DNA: TGCGCCAGCAGCCAAGCCGATATCTACGAGCAGTACTTC. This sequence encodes CASSQADIYEQYF.

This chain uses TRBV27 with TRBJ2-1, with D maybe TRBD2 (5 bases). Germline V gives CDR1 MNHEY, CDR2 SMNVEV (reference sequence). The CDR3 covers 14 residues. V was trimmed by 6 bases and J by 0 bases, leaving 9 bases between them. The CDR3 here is CASSRGSSYNEQFF. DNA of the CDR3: TGTGCCAGCAGCCGGGGTAGCTCCTACAATGAGCAGTTCTTC.

CDR3 residues: CASSDEGGNYGYTF. CDR3 DNA sequence: TGTGCCAGCAGCGATGAGGGGGGTAACTATGGCTACACCTTC. The chain links TRBV5-4 to TRBJ1-2; a possible D gene is TRBD1 (6 bases). The ends were cut back, 4 bases at V and 1 base at J, with 11 bases in the middle. The length of the CDR3 is 14 residues. Germline V gene data show CDR1 as SGHNT and CDR2 as YYREEE (reference sequence). Full variable domain (missing parts from reference TRBV5-4 and TRBJ1-2): ETGVTQSPTHLIKTRGQQVTLRCSSQSGHNTVSWYQQALGQGPQFIFQYYREEENGRGNFPPRFSGLQFPNYSSELNVNALELDDSALYLCASSDEGGNYGYTFGSGTRLTVV.

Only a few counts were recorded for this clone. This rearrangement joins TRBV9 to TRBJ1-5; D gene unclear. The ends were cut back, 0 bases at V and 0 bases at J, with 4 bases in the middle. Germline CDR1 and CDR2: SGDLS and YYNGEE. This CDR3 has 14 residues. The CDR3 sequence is CASSVGNSNQPQHF. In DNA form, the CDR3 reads TGTGCCAGCAGCGTAGGAAATAGCAATCAGCCCCAGCATTTT.

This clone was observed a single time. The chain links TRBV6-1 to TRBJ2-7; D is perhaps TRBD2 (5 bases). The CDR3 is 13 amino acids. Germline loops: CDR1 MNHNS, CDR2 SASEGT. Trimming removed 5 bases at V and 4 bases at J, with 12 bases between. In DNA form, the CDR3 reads TGTGCCAGCAGTCGGGTCCGGAGGTACGAGCAGTACTTC. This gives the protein CASSRVRRYEQYF.

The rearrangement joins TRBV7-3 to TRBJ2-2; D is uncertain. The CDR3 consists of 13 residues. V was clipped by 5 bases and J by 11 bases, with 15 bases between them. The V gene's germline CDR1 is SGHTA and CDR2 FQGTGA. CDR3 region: CASSATWAAELFF. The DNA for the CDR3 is TGTGCCAGCAGCGCGACATGGGCGGCAGAGCTGTTTTTT.

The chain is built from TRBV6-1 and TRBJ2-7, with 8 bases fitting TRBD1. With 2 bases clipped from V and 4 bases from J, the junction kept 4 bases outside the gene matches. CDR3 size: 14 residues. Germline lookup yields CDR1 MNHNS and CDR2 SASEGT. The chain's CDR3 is CASSEWTGTYEQYF. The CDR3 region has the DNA TGTGCCAGCAGTGAATGGACAGGGACATACGAGCAGTACTTC.

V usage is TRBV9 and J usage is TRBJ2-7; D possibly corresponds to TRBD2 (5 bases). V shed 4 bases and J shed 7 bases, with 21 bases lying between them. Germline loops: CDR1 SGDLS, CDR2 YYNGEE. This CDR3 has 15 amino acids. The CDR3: CASSPTRAGSGEQYF. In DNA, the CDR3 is TGTGCCAGCAGCCCCACGCGGGCAGGATCGGGGGAGCAGTACTTC. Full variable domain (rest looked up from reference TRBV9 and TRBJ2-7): DSGVTQTPKHLITATGQRVTLRCSPRSGDLSVYWYQQSLDQGLQFLIQYYNGEERAKGNILERFSAQQFPDLHSELNLSSLELGDSALYFCASSPTRAGSGEQYFGPGTRLTVT.

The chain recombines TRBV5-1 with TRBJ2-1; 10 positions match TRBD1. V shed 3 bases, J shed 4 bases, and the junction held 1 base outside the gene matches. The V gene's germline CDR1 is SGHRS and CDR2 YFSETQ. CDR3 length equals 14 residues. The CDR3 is CASSWGQGYNEQFF. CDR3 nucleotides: TGCGCCAGCAGCTGGGGACAGGGGTACAATGAGCAGTTCTTC.

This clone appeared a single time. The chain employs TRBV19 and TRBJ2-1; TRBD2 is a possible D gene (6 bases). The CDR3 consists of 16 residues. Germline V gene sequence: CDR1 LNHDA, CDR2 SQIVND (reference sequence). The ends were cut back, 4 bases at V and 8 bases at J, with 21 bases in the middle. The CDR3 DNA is TGTGCCAGTAGTAACCCTGTTACAGGACTAAGGGATGAGCAGTTCTTC. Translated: CASSNPVTGLRDEQFF.

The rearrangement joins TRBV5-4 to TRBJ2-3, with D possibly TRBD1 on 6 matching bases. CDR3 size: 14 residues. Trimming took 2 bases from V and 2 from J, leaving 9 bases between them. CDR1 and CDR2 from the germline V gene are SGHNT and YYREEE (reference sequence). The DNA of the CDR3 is TGTGCCAGCAGCTTTGACAGGTTCACAGATACGCAGTATTTT. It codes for CASSFDRFTDTQYF.

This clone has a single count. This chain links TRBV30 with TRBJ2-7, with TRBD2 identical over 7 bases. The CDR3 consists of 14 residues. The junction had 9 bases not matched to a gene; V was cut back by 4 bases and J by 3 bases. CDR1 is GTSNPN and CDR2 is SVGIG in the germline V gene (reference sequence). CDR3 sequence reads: CAWTVPGRGYEQYF. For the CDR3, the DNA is TGTGCCTGGACCGTACCAGGGAGGGGCTACGAGCAGTACTTC.

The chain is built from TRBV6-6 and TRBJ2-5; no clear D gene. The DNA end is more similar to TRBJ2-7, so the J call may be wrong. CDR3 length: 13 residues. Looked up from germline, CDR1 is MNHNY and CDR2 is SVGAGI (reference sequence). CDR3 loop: CASSLQYAYEQYF. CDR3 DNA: TGTGCCAGCAGTCTTCAGTACGCCTACGAGCAGTACTTC.

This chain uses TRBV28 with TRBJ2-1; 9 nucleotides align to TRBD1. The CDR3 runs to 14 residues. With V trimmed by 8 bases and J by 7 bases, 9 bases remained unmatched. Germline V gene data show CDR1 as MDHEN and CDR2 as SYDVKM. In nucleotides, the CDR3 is TGTGCCAGCGGTGGGACAGGGATGGGGAATGAGCAGTTCTTC. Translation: CASGGTGMGNEQFF.

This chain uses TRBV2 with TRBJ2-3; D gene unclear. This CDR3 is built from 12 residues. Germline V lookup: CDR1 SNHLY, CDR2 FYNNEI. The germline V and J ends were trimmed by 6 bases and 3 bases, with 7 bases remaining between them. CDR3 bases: TGTGCCAGCAGCCTCTTTACAGATACGCAGTATTTT. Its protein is CASSLFTDTQYF. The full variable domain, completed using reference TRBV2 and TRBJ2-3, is EPEVTQTPSHQVTQMGQEVILRCVPISNHLYFYWYRQILGQKVEFLVSFYNNEISEKSEIFDDQFSVERPDGSNFTLKIRSTKLEDSAMYFCASSLFTDTQYFGPGTRLTVL.

The CDR3 DNA reads as TGTGCCAGCGGGGGGCTAGAGCAGTTCTTC. As protein: CASGGLEQFF. This chain connects TRBV2 to TRBJ2-1, with D perhaps being TRBD1 or TRBD2 (6 bases each). V dropped 8 bases and J dropped 10 bases, with 9 bases sitting between them. The V gene's germline CDR1 is SNHLY and CDR2 FYNNEI. This CDR3 has 10 residues. Full variable domain (remainder filled in from reference TRBV2 and TRBJ2-1): EPEVTQTPSHQVTQMGQEVILRCVPISNHLYFYWYRQILGQKVEFLVSFYNNEISEKSEIFDDQFSVERPDGSNFTLKIRSTKLEDSAMYFCASGGLEQFFGPGTRLTVL.

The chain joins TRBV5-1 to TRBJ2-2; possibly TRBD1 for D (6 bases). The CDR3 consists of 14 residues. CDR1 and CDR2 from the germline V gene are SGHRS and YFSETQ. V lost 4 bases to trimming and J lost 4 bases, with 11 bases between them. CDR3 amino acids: CASSAGALTGELFF. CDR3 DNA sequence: TGCGCCAGCAGCGCAGGGGCCCTCACCGGGGAGCTGTTTTTT.

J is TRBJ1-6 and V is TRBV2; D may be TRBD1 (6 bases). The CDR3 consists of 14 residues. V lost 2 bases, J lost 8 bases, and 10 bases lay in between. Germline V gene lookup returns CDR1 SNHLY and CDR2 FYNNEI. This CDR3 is CASSEYRADSPLHF. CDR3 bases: TGTGCCAGCAGTGAATACAGGGCTGATTCACCCCTCCACTTT. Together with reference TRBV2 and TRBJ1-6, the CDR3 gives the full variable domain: EPEVTQTPSHQVTQMGQEVILRCVPISNHLYFYWYRQILGQKVEFLVSFYNNEISEKSEIFDDQFSVERPDGSNFTLKIRSTKLEDSAMYFCASSEYRADSPLHFGNGTRLTVT.